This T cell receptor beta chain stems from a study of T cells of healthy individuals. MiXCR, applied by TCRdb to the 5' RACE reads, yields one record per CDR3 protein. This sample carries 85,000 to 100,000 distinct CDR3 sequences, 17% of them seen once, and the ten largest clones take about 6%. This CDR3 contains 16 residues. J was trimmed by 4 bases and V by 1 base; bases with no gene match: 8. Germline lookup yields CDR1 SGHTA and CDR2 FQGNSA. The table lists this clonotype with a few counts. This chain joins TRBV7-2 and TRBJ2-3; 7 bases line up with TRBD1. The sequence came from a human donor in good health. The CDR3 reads CASSLGRGPGSDTQYF. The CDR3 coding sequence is TGTGCCAGCAGCTTAGGAAGGGGGCCCGGCTCAGATACGCAGTATTTT.